A selection of T cell receptor beta chains follows, all from one sample in a study of human T cells and chemical hapten exposure. In TCRdb, the RACE reads were re-called with MiXCR into one record per CDR3 protein. This sample has under 400,000 distinct CDR3 sequences; 4.5% to 5.5% occur once, and the top ten carry around 2.6%. The sequenced sample was whole blood, obtained in connection with sensitization to the hapten diphenylcyclopropenone (DPC). The receptors come from a woman aged 50 to 60 with alopecia areata. Some clones in this sample may be carry-over from other donors' samples. Each CDR3 is given without its conserved first and last residue. Fields, in order: CDR3 protein, J gene, D gene, V gene. D genes are given only for firm matches.

CDR3 protein: ASSSRTDLVF
J gene: TRBJ1-1
D gene: .
V gene: TRBV6-5

CDR3 protein: ATSQGGPNTGELF
J gene: TRBJ2-2
D gene: .
V gene: TRBV24-1

CDR3 protein: ASSLGWNTEAF
J gene: TRBJ1-1
D gene: .
V gene: TRBV7-2

CDR3 protein: ASSVHGNQPQH
J gene: TRBJ1-5
D gene: .
V gene: TRBV2

CDR3 protein: AISPHTPGQGVGYTDTQY
J gene: TRBJ2-3
D gene: TRBD1
V gene: TRBV10-3

CDR3 protein: AGSLAEGMGNEQF
J gene: TRBJ2-1
D gene: .
V gene: TRBV5-1

CDR3 protein: ASSPWAERSTGELF
J gene: TRBJ2-2
D gene: .
V gene: TRBV11-2

CDR3 protein: ASSSPSGTYNEQF
J gene: TRBJ2-1
D gene: TRBD2
V gene: TRBV28

CDR3 protein: AWRDREDTEAF
J gene: TRBJ1-1
D gene: TRBD1
V gene: TRBV30

CDR3 protein: ATSGGADTQY
J gene: TRBJ2-3
D gene: .
V gene: TRBV24-1

CDR3 protein: ASSPRGPELDTQY
J gene: TRBJ2-3
D gene: .
V gene: TRBV3-1

CDR3 protein: ASSYQMSTGSSYNSPLH
J gene: TRBJ1-6
D gene: .
V gene: TRBV6-5

CDR3 protein: AVQEGRGPNSNQPQH
J gene: TRBJ1-5
D gene: TRBD1
V gene: TRBV24-1

CDR3 protein: SAEGLAGYYEQY
J gene: TRBJ2-7
D gene: TRBD2
V gene: TRBV20-1

CDR3 protein: ASSLSGTGNTIY
J gene: TRBJ1-3
D gene: .
V gene: TRBV12-3/TRBV12-4

CDR3 protein: ASRFSATSSTDTQY
J gene: TRBJ2-3
D gene: .
V gene: TRBV12-3/TRBV12-4